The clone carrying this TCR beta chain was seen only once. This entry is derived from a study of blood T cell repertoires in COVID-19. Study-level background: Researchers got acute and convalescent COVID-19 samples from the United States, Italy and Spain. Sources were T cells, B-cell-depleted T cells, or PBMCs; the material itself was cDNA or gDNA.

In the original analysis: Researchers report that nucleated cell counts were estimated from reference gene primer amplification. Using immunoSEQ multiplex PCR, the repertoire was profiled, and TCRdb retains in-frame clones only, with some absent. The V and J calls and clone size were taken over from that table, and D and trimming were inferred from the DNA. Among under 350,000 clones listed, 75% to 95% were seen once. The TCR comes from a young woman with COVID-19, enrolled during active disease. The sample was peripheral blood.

The CDR3 region has the DNA TGTGCCAGCAGTTTAACTCTTGAAGCTTTCTTT. Translation gives CASSLTLEAFF. V usage is TRBV28 and J usage is TRBJ1-1; D gene uncertain. CDR1 MDHEN and CDR2 SYDVKM come from the germline V gene. Trimming pared 2 bases from V and 7 bases from J, leaving 5 bases between. This CDR3 contains 11 residues.